This entry lists 32 T cell receptor beta chains sequenced from one sample in a study of CD8+ T cells in alopecia areata. RNA was extracted and reverse transcribed into cDNA as the sequencing template. Assay used: immunoSEQ multiplex PCR; TCRdb lists only in-frame clones, some missing. The sample includes about 64,000 clones, roughly 50% of them seen just once. Treatment: oral pan-JAK inhibitor, 5-10 mg twice daily. The sample in question was CD8+ T cells sorted from blood, obtained at approximately week 36, from a patient treated with tofacitinib. Source of these receptors: a human donor with alopecia areata.

The rearrangement joins TRBV13 to TRBJ1-5; TRBD1 matches 9 bases. The CDR3 is 15 residues long. Unmatched junction bases numbered 5, after V lost 5 bases and J lost 3 bases. Germline V gene data show CDR1 as PRHDT and CDR2 as FYEKMQ (reference sequence). The CDR3 here is CASSTGQGPNQPQHF. CDR3 nucleotides: TGTGCCAGCAGCACTGGACAGGGGCCCAATCAGCCCCAGCATTTT. The whole variable domain, remainder taken from reference TRBV13 and TRBJ1-5, is AAGVIQSPRHLIKEKRETATLKCYPIPRHDTVYWYQQGPGQDPQFLISFYEKMQSDKGSIPDRFSAQQFSDYHSELNMSSLELGDSALYFCASSTGQGPNQPQHFGDGTRLSIL.

This clone has just a few counts. V usage is TRBV9 and J usage is TRBJ2-7; the D gene is possibly TRBD1 (7 bases). V lost 5 bases and J 2 bases, leaving 14 bases between the germline ends. CDR3 size: 14 residues. Germline CDR1 SGDLS, CDR2 YYNGEE. The CDR3 region is CASSTGDFTYEQYF. CDR3 nucleotides: TGTGCCAGCAGTACAGGGGACTTTACCTACGAGCAGTACTTC.

The V gene is TRBV28, the J gene TRBJ2-7; D is possibly TRBD2 (6 bases). V was cut by 3 bases and J by 3 bases, with 18 bases left in between. The CDR3 is made up of 16 amino acids. Germline V gene lookup returns CDR1 MDHEN and CDR2 SYDVKM. CDR3 loop: CASSFVTAGSNYEQYF. In DNA, the CDR3 is TGTGCCAGCAGTTTCGTGACAGCGGGTAGCAACTACGAGCAGTACTTC.

This clone was seen a single time. V usage is TRBV28 and J usage is TRBJ1-1; 7 bases fit TRBD1. The J segment lost 5 bases and the V segment lost 8 bases, leaving 11 bases of the junction unmatched. Germline V lookup: CDR1 MDHEN, CDR2 SYDVKM. This CDR3 has 14 residues. The CDR3 loop is CASSNRGVGTEAFF. Written as DNA, the CDR3 is TGTGCCAGCTCGAACAGGGGTGTAGGGACTGAAGCTTTCTTT.

J is TRBJ2-1 and V is TRBV4-1; 10 nucleotides match TRBD2. The germline CDR1 and CDR2 sequences are MGHRA and YSYEKL. The CDR3 length is 15 residues. V shed 6 bases, J shed 5 bases, and the junction held 7 bases outside the gene matches. The CDR3 here is CASRTGTSENNEQFF. The CDR3 nucleotides are TGCGCCAGCAGGACCGGGACTAGCGAGAACAATGAGCAGTTCTTC.

The chain has TRBV28 and TRBJ2-3; 13 bases match TRBD2. CDR3 length: 19 amino acids. V lost 6 bases, J lost 1 base, and 13 bases stayed unmatched. Germline assignment: CDR1 MDHEN and CDR2 SYDVKM. The DNA for the CDR3 is TGTGCCAGCAGCGTTGGGGGACTAGCGGGATGGCCTGGCACAGATACGCAGTATTTT. This gives the protein CASSVGGLAGWPGTDTQYF.

The rearrangement joins TRBV5-1 to TRBJ2-5; no clear D. Trimming left V 4 bases short and J 1 base short, with 5 bases between. Germline V CDR1 and CDR2: SGHRS, YFSETQ. There are 12 residues in the CDR3. CDR3 amino acids: CASSPSQETQYF. CDR3 in DNA: TGCGCCAGCAGCCCGAGCCAAGAGACCCAGTACTTC.

V usage is TRBV29-1 and J usage is TRBJ2-7; D gene unclear. This CDR3 spans 16 amino acids. The ends were cut back, 2 bases at V and 2 bases at J, with 19 bases in the middle. Germline loops: CDR1 SQVTM, CDR2 ANQGSEA. CDR3 residues: CSVESSGESVPYEQYF. The CDR3 DNA reads as TGCAGCGTTGAATCCTCCGGAGAGAGCGTCCCCTACGAGCAGTACTTC.

The V call is TRBV7-9, the J call TRBJ1-2, with D maybe TRBD1 (6 bases). V was pared by 4 bases and J by 4 bases, with 19 bases between. This CDR3 has 16 residues. Per germline, CDR1 SEHNR and CDR2 FQNEAQ (reference sequence). The CDR3 coding sequence is TGTGCCAGCAGCTCAAACTCGGGCAGGGGTGGCTATGGCTACACCTTC. Translating it yields CASSSNSGRGGYGYTF. The variable domain in full, completed from reference TRBV7-9 and TRBJ1-2, reads DTGVSQNPRHKITKRGQNVTFRCDPISEHNRLYWYRQTLGQGPEFLTYFQNEAQLEKSRLLSDRFSAERPKGSFSTLEIQRTEQGDSAMYLCASSSNSGRGGYGYTFGSGTRLTVV.

J is TRBJ2-1 and V is TRBV4-2; TRBD2 aligns across 9 bases. Trimming removed 0 bases from V and 4 bases from J; junction bases left unmatched: 10. The CDR3 consists of 18 residues. Germline CDR1 reads LGHNA; CDR2 reads YNFKEQ. CDR3 in amino acids: CASSQEGRRLAAYNEQFF. The DNA for the CDR3 is TGTGCCAGCAGCCAAGAGGGGAGGCGACTAGCGGCATACAATGAGCAGTTCTTC.

The table lists this clone with a few counts. The J gene is TRBJ2-2, the V gene TRBV18; D tentatively reads TRBD1 or TRBD2 (5 bases each). The V gene lost 5 bases and the J gene lost 6 bases, with 10 bases spanning the gap. The CDR3 is 13 amino acids. Germline CDR1 KGHSH, CDR2 LQKENI. The CDR3 DNA reads as TGTGCCAGCTCATCGACGGGACCCGGGGAGCTGTTTTTT. Translated: CASSSTGPGELFF.

This clone was seen a handful of times. The gene calls are TRBV27 and TRBJ1-1; D remains ambiguous. Germline V gene data show CDR1 as MNHEY and CDR2 as SMNVEV (reference sequence). With 5 bases removed from V and 4 bases from J, the gap between germline ends came to 14 bases. The CDR3 totals 14 residues. For the CDR3, the DNA is TGTGCCAGCAGTCGGTTCCCGAGCGGCACTGAAGCTTTCTTT. This gives the protein CASSRFPSGTEAFF.

This clone came up a few times. J is TRBJ1-2 and V is TRBV4-1; 10 nucleotides line up with TRBD1. This CDR3 has 17 amino acids. With 4 bases clipped from V and 7 bases from J, the junction kept 15 bases outside the gene matches. CDR1 is MGHRA and CDR2 is YSYEKL in the germline V gene. CDR3: CASSPTLGTGVSSGYTF. DNA of the CDR3: TGCGCCAGCAGCCCGACACTGGGGACAGGGGTTTCGAGTGGCTACACCTTC.

The chain employs TRBV9 and TRBJ2-1, with 7 bases that match TRBD1. V lost 3 bases and J lost 0; bases outside the gene matches: 9. The germline gives CDR1 SGDLS, CDR2 YYNGEE. This CDR3 is built from 17 residues. CDR3 sequence reads: CASSAGTAFSSYNEQFF. The CDR3, as DNA: TGTGCCAGCAGCGCCGGGACAGCCTTCAGCTCCTACAATGAGCAGTTCTTC.

This clone was observed a few times. V is TRBV10-3 and J is TRBJ2-1; D gene uncertain. CDR3 length equals 14 residues. The V gene lost 4 bases and the J gene lost 4 bases, with 11 bases spanning the gap. From germline, CDR1 is ENHRY and CDR2 SYGVKD. CDR3 region: CAISVTGQYNEQFF. The CDR3 DNA reads as TGTGCCATCAGTGTGACGGGCCAGTACAATGAGCAGTTCTTC.

The chain links TRBV4-1 to TRBJ2-7; D is uncertain. CDR1 MGHRA and CDR2 YSYEKL come from the germline V gene. V lost 1 base and J 4 bases, leaving 8 bases between the germline ends. There are 13 residues in the CDR3. The chain's CDR3 is CASSQVHEYEQYF. CDR3 nucleotides: TGCGCCAGCAGCCAAGTCCACGAGTACGAGCAGTACTTC.

The chain carries TRBV7-9 and TRBJ1-1; the D gene is possibly TRBD1 (5 bases). Trimming removed 3 bases from V and 0 bases from J, with 8 bases in between. The CDR3 is 14 amino acids. CDR1 and CDR2 (germline): SEHNR, FQNEAQ (reference sequence). CDR3 sequence: CASSFRTLNTEAFF. For the CDR3, the DNA is TGTGCCAGCAGCTTCCGGACATTGAACACTGAAGCTTTCTTT.

This clone came up a few times. V and J are TRBV5-4 and TRBJ2-6; D unresolved. The CDR3 covers 14 residues. Per the germline V gene, CDR1 is SGHNT and CDR2 is YYREEE (reference sequence). V shed 2 bases and J shed 4 bases, with 7 bases lying between them. The CDR3 nucleotides read TGTGCCAGCAGCTTTGAGTGGGGGGCCAACGTCCTGACTTTC. Amino acids: CASSFEWGANVLTF.

This clone has only a few counts. The gene calls are TRBV29-1 and TRBJ1-5; the D is unclear. V lost 6 bases and J lost 0, with 15 bases in between. CDR1 SQVTM and CDR2 ANQGSEA come from the germline V gene. The CDR3 length is 15 residues. The CDR3 DNA follows: TGCAGCGTCCGCGGGAGGACTAATAGCAATCAGCCCCAGCATTTT. It translates to CSVRGRTNSNQPQHF.

This clone was picked up a small number of times. V gene TRBV2 combines with J gene TRBJ2-7; 8 bases are shared with TRBD2. V shed 6 bases and J 4 bases; nucleotides not matched to a gene: 8. The CDR3 is 14 residues long. CDR1 and CDR2 from the germline V gene are SNHLY and FYNNEI. CDR3 DNA sequence: TGTGCCAGCAGCCCACTAGCGGCGATTTACGAGCAGTACTTC. It encodes CASSPLAAIYEQYF.

The chain carries TRBV9 and TRBJ2-5; no reliable D call. The germline V and J ends were trimmed by 0 bases and 3 bases, with 12 bases remaining between them. CDR1 is SGDLS and CDR2 is YYNGEE in the germline V gene. This CDR3 spans 15 amino acids. The CDR3, as DNA: TGTGCCAGCAGCGTAGGGGGTGGTTCGAAAGAGACCCAGTACTTC. Protein sequence: CASSVGGGSKETQYF.

This sequence joins TRBV5-4 and TRBJ2-3; the match to TRBD2 covers 7 bases. Germline lookup yields CDR1 SGHNT and CDR2 YYREEE (reference sequence). CDR3 length: 14 amino acids. V lost 4 bases, J lost 4 bases, and 6 bases stayed unmatched. CDR3 nucleotides: TGTGCCAGCAGCCCAGCGGGACGGGCAGATACGCAGTATTTT. This translates into CASSPAGRADTQYF.

The chain carries TRBV4-1 and TRBJ1-4, with D uncertain. The germline gives CDR1 MGHRA, CDR2 YSYEKL. V shed 6 bases and J shed 4 bases, with 9 bases lying between them. The CDR3 contains 13 residues. In DNA form, the CDR3 reads TGCGCCAGCAGGGGAGGGATTAATGAAAAACTGTTTTTT. Residues: CASRGGINEKLFF.

This clone was observed a handful of times. CDR3 sequence reads: CASSQSGGEETQYF. CDR3 DNA: TGCGCCAGCAGCCAATCCGGGGGAGAGGAGACCCAGTACTTC. The rearrangement links TRBV4-3 to TRBJ2-5; D possibly corresponds to TRBD2 (6 bases). In germline, CDR1 is LGHNA, CDR2 YSLEER. Trimming shortened V by 2 bases and J by 5 bases, and 12 bases separated the two germline ends. The CDR3 is 14 amino acids.

V and J are TRBV9 and TRBJ2-5, with 10 bases that match TRBD2. This CDR3 spans 15 amino acids. Per the germline V gene, CDR1 is SGDLS and CDR2 is YYNGEE. Unmatched junction bases numbered 3, after V lost 0 bases and J lost 4 bases. For the CDR3, the DNA is TGTGCCAGCAGCGTAGTGTCTAGCGGGAGAGAGACCCAGTACTTC. It translates to CASSVVSSGRETQYF.

This clone was observed a few times. This chain joins TRBV13 and TRBJ2-1; 11 bases line up with TRBD2. Losses at the gene ends were 3 bases for V and 7 bases for J; bases not matched to a gene: 5. Germline CDR1 and CDR2: PRHDT and FYEKMQ (reference sequence). CDR3 length: 15 residues. The CDR3 loop reads CASSFRTSGRNEQFF. The CDR3 DNA follows: TGTGCCAGCAGCTTCCGAACTAGCGGGAGAAATGAGCAGTTCTTC.

The chain uses TRBV27 and TRBJ2-7, with D possibly being TRBD1 or TRBD2 (5 bases each). The CDR3 is 13 residues long. V was clipped by 4 bases and J by 3 bases, with 10 bases between them. Germline V gene sequence: CDR1 MNHEY, CDR2 SMNVEV (reference sequence). The CDR3 sequence: CASSYGTFYEQYF. The CDR3 coding sequence is TGTGCCAGCAGTTACGGGACCTTCTACGAGCAGTACTTC.

V and J are TRBV9 and TRBJ2-7; 7 nucleotides line up with TRBD1. This CDR3 is 15 amino acids long. V shed 2 bases, J shed 0 bases, and the junction held 5 bases outside the gene matches. Per the germline V gene, CDR1 is SGDLS and CDR2 is YYNGEE. In DNA form, the CDR3 reads TGTGCCAGCAGCGTTACAGGGGCCCTCTCCTACGAGCAGTACTTC. Translating gives CASSVTGALSYEQYF.

The sample holds a few counts of this clone. The CDR3 sequence: CASSVAGYKDKSGNTIYF. As DNA, the CDR3 is TGTGCCAGCAGCGTAGCTGGTTATAAGGACAAATCTGGAAACACCATATATTTT. The V gene is TRBV9, the J gene TRBJ1-3, with D possibly TRBD1 on 5 matching bases. The V end was cut by 0 bases, the J end by 1 base, with 17 bases between. CDR3 length: 18 residues. Germline values: CDR1 SGDLS, CDR2 YYNGEE.

CDR3 DNA sequence: TGCGCCAGCAGCCAAGAGACGGGTATGAGGGACGAGCAGTACTTC. It specifies CASSQETGMRDEQYF. The genes are TRBV4-1 and TRBJ2-7; possibly TRBD2 for D (5 bases). Trimming removed 0 bases at V and 5 bases at J, with 14 bases between. From germline, CDR1 is MGHRA and CDR2 YSYEKL. There are 15 residues in the CDR3.

The chain has TRBV9 and TRBJ2-5; either TRBD1 or TRBD2 may supply D (5 bases each). V was pared by 6 bases and J by 2 bases, with 11 bases between. The CDR3 contains 13 residues. Germline-derived CDR1 and CDR2 are SGDLS and YYNGEE. CDR3 residues: CASTSGRQETQYF. The CDR3, as DNA: TGTGCCAGCACCTCGGGGCGGCAAGAGACCCAGTACTTC.

This clone was counted a few times. This chain joins TRBV6-5 and TRBJ2-7; 8 nucleotides align to TRBD1. V shed 10 bases, J shed 6 bases, and the junction held 5 bases outside the gene matches. CDR1 and CDR2 from the germline V gene are MNHEY and SVGAGI. CDR3 length equals 11 residues. The CDR3 loop is CAIQGAGEQYF. For the CDR3, the DNA is TGTGCCATCCAGGGGGCAGGCGAGCAGTACTTC.